This T cell receptor beta chain emerged from a study of T cell responses to AZD1222 COVID-19 vaccine. Study in general: Pooling of second doses given at about 4 or about 12 weeks was done.

A remark on this clone: What it binds is unknown.

The CDR3 sequence is 14 residues long. V was pared by 8 bases and J by 4 bases, with 17 bases between. Germline V gene data show CDR1 as SGHTA and CDR2 as FQGTGA. Clones were sequenced by immunoSEQ multiplex PCR, and TCRdb holds only the in-frame ones, with some missing. This table has around 120,000 clones, more than 75% appearing once. Study results and limitations: Baseline seropositivity occurred in only a handful of AZD1222 recipients.

This receptor was identified in an adult in good health. The rearrangement joins TRBV7-3 to TRBJ1-1; no definite D call. Material: peripheral blood, obtained on day 0 of AZD1222 vaccination. The CDR3 spells CASAPGPWSTEAFF. The CDR3 nucleotides are TGTGCCAGCGCCCCGGGCCCTTGGAGCACTGAAGCTTTCTTT. The full variable domain, in which reference TRBV7-3 and TRBJ1-1 provide the parts outside the CDR3, is GAGVSQTPSNKVTEKGKYVELRCDPISGHTALYWYRQSLGQGPEFLIYFQGTGAADDSGLPNDRFFAVRPEGSVSTLKIQRTERGDSAVYLCASAPGPWSTEAFFGQGTRLTVV.